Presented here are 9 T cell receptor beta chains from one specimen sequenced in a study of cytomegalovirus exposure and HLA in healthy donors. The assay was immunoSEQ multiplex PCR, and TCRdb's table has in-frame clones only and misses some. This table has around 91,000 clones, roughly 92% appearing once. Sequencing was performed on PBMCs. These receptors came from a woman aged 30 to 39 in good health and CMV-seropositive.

In nucleotides, the CDR3 is TGTGCCAGCAGGAAAACAGGGATTGGCTATGGCTACACCTTC. The encoded protein is CASRKTGIGYGYTF. V and J are TRBV28 and TRBJ1-2; tentatively, D is TRBD1 (6 bases). The CDR3 is 14 amino acids. Per germline, CDR1 MDHEN and CDR2 SYDVKM. Between the trimmed V and J ends, which lost 6 bases and 4 bases, there was a span of 15 bases.

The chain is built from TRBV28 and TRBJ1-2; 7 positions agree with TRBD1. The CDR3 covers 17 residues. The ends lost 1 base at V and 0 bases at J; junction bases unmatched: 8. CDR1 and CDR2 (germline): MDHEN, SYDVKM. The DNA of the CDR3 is TGTGCCAGCAGTTTATTGGACAGGCCCACAGCTAACTATGGCTACACCTTC. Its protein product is CASSLLDRPTANYGYTF.

CDR3 in amino acids: CASSLEPGQAPPSYEQYF. The CDR3 DNA reads TGTGCCAGCAGCTTAGAACCAGGACAGGCCCCTCCTTCCTACGAGCAGTACTTC. The chain combines TRBV11-2 with TRBJ2-5; 7 bases are a match to TRBD1. The DNA end is more similar to TRBJ2-7, so the J call may be wrong. The germline gives CDR1 SGHAT, CDR2 FQNNGV. This CDR3 spans 18 amino acids.

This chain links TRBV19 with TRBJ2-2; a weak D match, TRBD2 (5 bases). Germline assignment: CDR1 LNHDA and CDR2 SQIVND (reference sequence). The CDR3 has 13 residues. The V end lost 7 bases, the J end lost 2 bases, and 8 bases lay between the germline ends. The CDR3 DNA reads TGTGCCAGTACCGGGGTCAACACCGGGGAGCTGTTTTTT. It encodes CASTGVNTGELFF.

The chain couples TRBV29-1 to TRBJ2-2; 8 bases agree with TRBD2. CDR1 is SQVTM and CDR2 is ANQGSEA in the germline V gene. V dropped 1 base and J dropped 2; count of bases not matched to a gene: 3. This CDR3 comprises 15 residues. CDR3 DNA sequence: TGCAGCGTTGAAGGGCGGGAGGACAACACCGGGGAGCTGTTTTTT. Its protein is CSVEGREDNTGELFF.

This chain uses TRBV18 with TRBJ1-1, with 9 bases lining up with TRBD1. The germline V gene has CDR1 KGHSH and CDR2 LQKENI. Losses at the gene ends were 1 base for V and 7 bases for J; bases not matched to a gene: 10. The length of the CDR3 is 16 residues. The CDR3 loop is CASSPLAGQGYGEAFF. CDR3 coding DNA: TGTGCCAGCTCACCACTAGCGGGACAGGGTTATGGTGAAGCTTTCTTT. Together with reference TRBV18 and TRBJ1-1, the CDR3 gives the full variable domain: NAGVMQNPRHLVRRRGQEARLRCSPMKGHSHVYWYRQLPEEGLKFMVYLQKENIIDESGMPKERFSAEFPKEGPSILRIQQVVRGDSAAYFCASSPLAGQGYGEAFFGQGTRLTVV.

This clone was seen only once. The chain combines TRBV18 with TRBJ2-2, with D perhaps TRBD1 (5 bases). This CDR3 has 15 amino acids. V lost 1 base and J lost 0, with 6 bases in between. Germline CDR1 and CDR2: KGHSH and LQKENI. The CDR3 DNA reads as TGTGCCAGCTCACCACGGACACCGAACACCGGGGAGCTGTTTTTT. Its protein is CASSPRTPNTGELFF.

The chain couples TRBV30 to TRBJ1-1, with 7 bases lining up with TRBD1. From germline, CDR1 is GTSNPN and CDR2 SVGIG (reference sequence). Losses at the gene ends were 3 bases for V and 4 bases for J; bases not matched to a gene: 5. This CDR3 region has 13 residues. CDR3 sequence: CAWSPGGSTEAFF. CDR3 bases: TGTGCCTGGAGCCCAGGGGGTAGCACTGAAGCTTTCTTT.

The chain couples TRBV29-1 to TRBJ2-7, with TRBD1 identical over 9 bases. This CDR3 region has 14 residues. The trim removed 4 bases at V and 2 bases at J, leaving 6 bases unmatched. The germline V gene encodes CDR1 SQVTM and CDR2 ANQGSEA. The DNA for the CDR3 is TGCAGCGTTGCGGGGACAGGGTTTCCCTACGAGCAGTACTTC. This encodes CSVAGTGFPYEQYF.